This T cell receptor (beta chain) was found in a study of blood T cell repertoires in COVID-19. Study at large: Samples taken during acute and convalescent COVID-19 were collected in the United States, Italy and Spain. PBMCs, B-cell-depleted T cells, or T cells were the source of the cDNA or gDNA that made up the material.

Source study methods: By means of reference gene primer amplification, nucleated cell counts were estimated. Produced via immunoSEQ multiplex PCR; TCRdb's table is partial and in-frame only. V, J and clone size are those of that table, while D and trimming were read from the DNA. The repertoire holds around 170,000 clones, with more than 75% as singletons. Seattle's cohort entered during active infection and was followed longitudinally. The CDR3 is 14 amino acids. Germline CDR1 and CDR2: SGHNT and YYREEE (reference sequence). V lost 1 base, J lost 1 base, and 8 bases lay in between. The receptor's source is a man aged 60 to 75 with COVID-19, enrolled during active disease. V and J are TRBV5-4 and TRBJ1-1; TRBD1 might be the D (5 bases). The source material was peripheral blood. CDR3 DNA: TGTGCCAGCAGCTTGTCTAGGGGGAACACTGAAGCTTTCTTT. It codes for CASSLSRGNTEAFF.